The 7 T cell receptor beta chains below all came from one sample that was sequenced in a study of cytomegalovirus exposure and HLA in healthy donors. Profiling relied on immunoSEQ multiplex PCR, and the TCRdb table lists in-frame clones only, not all of them. The sample includes tens of thousands of clones, about 94% of them seen just once. The sequenced sample consisted of PBMCs. These receptors were obtained from a young man in good health and CMV-seropositive.

This clone appeared a single time. V usage is TRBV2 and J usage is TRBJ2-7, with D maybe TRBD1 (6 bases). The germline gives CDR1 SNHLY, CDR2 FYNNEI. Deletions cut 1 base from V and 3 bases from J, with 13 bases between. The CDR3 is 15 amino acids. The CDR3 protein is CASSEVLQGNYEQYF. CDR3 in DNA: TGTGCCAGCAGTGAAGTATTACAGGGAAACTACGAGCAGTACTTC.

The chain recombines TRBV5-1 with TRBJ2-7; no reliable D call. The V gene's germline CDR1 is SGHRS and CDR2 YFSETQ. This CDR3 is built from 11 residues. Trimming left V 4 bases short and J 7 bases short, with 9 bases between. The CDR3 loop is CASSRQREQYF. CDR3 bases: TGCGCCAGCAGCCGGCAGAGGGAGCAGTACTTC.

The chain has TRBV19 and TRBJ1-5; D is undetermined. CDR1 and CDR2 from the germline V gene are LNHDA and SQIVND (reference sequence). V shed 5 bases and J shed 4 bases, with 9 bases lying between them. CDR3 length equals 13 residues. CDR3 sequence: CASSFALNQPQHF. CDR3 nucleotides: TGTGCCAGTAGTTTTGCGTTGAATCAGCCCCAGCATTTT.

V usage is TRBV5-1 and J usage is TRBJ2-3; 11 bases map to TRBD2. Germline assignment: CDR1 SGHRS and CDR2 YFSETQ. The CDR3 totals 16 residues. The trim removed 0 bases at V and 4 bases at J, leaving 4 bases unmatched. The CDR3 bases are TGCGCCAGCAGCTTGGGAGCTAGCGGGAGGCCAGATACGCAGTATTTT. It specifies CASSLGASGRPDTQYF.

The CDR3 nucleotides read TGTGCCAGCAGCTTAGAACGGGGGCAGCCCCAGCATTTT. Protein product: CASSLERGQPQHF. V is TRBV7-8 and J is TRBJ1-5; D is perhaps TRBD1 (5 bases). CDR3 size: 13 residues. Germline-derived CDR1 and CDR2 are SGHVS and FQNEAQ. Trimming removed 1 base at V and 7 bases at J, with 8 bases between.

J is TRBJ2-5 and V is TRBV7-9; 9 nucleotides match TRBD2. Germline CDR1 is SEHNR and CDR2 is FQNEAQ (reference sequence). Germline trimming cut 6 bases from V and 5 bases from J; bases unmatched to any gene: 4. This CDR3 spans 13 amino acids. The CDR3 reads CASRNSGSETQYF. The CDR3 nucleotides read TGTGCCAGCAGGAATAGCGGGAGTGAGACCCAGTACTTC.

The rearrangement uses TRBV27 and TRBJ1-2; 7 nucleotides align to TRBD1. The CDR3 totals 12 residues. V gave up 5 bases and J gave up 3 bases; unmatched junction bases: 0. Germline V lookup: CDR1 MNHEY, CDR2 SMNVEV (reference sequence). The CDR3 here is CASSTGDYGYTF. The CDR3 bases are TGTGCCAGCAGTACAGGGGACTATGGCTACACCTTC.